One T cell receptor beta chain is described in this entry. Germline CDR1 MNHNY, CDR2 SVGAGI (reference sequence). V lost 6 bases to trimming and J lost 2 bases; unmatched junction nucleotides: 8. The CDR3 runs 16 residues. Only in-frame clones appear in the TCRdb table, and some are missing; sequencing was by immunoSEQ multiplex PCR. The sample consists of 250,000 or so clones, about 80% of them appearing once. This entry comes from a study of blood T cell repertoires in COVID-19. As for the study in general: T cells, B-cell-depleted T cells, or PBMCs supplied cDNA or gDNA.

V gene TRBV6-6 combines with J gene TRBJ1-1, with TRBD1 matching 11 bases. The sequenced material came from peripheral blood. The sequence came from a man older than 75 with acute or convalescent COVID-19. CDR3 nucleotide sequence: TGTGCCAGCAGATCCGGACAGGGGGCATTAAACACTGAAGCTTTCTTT. Encoded protein: CASRSGQGALNTEAFF.